The present T cell receptor beta chain was sequenced within a study of technical replicates of blood from several donors. In this sample, this clone turned up once. The CDR3 is 16 residues long. The V gene's germline CDR1 is KGHSH and CDR2 LQKENI. Trimming took 4 bases from V and 8 from J; bases not matched to a gene: 15. Libraries were prepared by immunoSEQ multiplex PCR; TCRdb keeps only in-frame clonotypes and omits some of them. The table includes tens of thousands of clones, 91% detected once. This chain connects TRBV18 to TRBJ1-2, with 8 bases matching TRBD1. Sequencing was performed on T cells isolated from PBMCs. The sequence came from a human donor in good health. Some clones in this sample may be carry-over from other donors' samples. CDR3 sequence: CASSLGQATSSWGYTF. As DNA, the CDR3 is TGTGCCAGCTCACTGGGACAGGCCACCTCAAGCTGGGGCTACACCTTC.